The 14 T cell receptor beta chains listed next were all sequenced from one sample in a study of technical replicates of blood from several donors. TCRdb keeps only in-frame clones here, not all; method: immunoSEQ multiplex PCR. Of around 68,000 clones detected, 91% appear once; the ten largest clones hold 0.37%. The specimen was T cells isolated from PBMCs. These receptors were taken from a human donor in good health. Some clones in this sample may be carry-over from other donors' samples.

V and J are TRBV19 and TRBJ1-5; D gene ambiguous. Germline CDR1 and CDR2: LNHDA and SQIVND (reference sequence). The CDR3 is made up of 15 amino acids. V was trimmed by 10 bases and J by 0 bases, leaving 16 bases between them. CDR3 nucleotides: TGTGCCACAGAGGAATACGGGAGTAGCAATCAGCCCCAGCATTTT. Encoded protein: CATEEYGSSNQPQHF.

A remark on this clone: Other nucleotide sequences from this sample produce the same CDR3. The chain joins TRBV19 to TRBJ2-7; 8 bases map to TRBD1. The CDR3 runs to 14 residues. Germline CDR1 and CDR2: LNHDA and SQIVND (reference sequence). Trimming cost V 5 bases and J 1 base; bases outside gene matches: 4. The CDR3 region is CASSRTGGSYEQYF. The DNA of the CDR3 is TGTGCCAGTAGTCGAACAGGGGGATCCTACGAGCAGTACTTC.

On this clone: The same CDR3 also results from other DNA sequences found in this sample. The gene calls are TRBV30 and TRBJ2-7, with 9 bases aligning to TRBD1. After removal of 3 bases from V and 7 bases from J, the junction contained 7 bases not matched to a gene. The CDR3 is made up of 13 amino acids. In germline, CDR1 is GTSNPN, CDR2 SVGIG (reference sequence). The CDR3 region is CAWSRDRAYEQYF. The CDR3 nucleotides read TGTGCCTGGAGCCGGGACAGGGCTTATGAGCAGTACTTC.

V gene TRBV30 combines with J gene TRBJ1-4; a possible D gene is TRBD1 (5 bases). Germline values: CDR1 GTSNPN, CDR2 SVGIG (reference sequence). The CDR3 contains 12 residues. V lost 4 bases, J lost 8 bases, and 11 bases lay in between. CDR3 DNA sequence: TGTGCCTGGAACAGGAGAAGGGAAAAACTGTTTTTT. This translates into CAWNRRREKLFF. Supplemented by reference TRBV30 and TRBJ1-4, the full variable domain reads SQTIHQWPATLVQPVGSPLSLECTVEGTSNPNLYWYRQAAGRGLQLLFYSVGIGQISSEVPQNLSASRPQDRQFILSSKKLLLSDSGFYLCAWNRRREKLFFGSGTQLSVL.

CDR3 in DNA: TGTGCCTGGGGGACAGGGCCCTACGAGCAGTACTTC. Encoded protein: CAWGTGPYEQYF. The rearrangement uses TRBV30 and TRBJ2-7, with TRBD1 identical over 9 bases. V shed 5 bases and J 2 bases; nucleotides not matched to a gene: 1. CDR1 and CDR2 from the germline V gene are GTSNPN and SVGIG (reference sequence). This CDR3 comprises 12 residues.

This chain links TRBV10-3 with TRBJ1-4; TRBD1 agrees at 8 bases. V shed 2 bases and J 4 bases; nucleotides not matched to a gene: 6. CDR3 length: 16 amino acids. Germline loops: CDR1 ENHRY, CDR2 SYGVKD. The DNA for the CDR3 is TGTGCCATCAGTGAGGACAGGGGTTCGTATAATGAAAAACTGTTTTTT. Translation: CAISEDRGSYNEKLFF.

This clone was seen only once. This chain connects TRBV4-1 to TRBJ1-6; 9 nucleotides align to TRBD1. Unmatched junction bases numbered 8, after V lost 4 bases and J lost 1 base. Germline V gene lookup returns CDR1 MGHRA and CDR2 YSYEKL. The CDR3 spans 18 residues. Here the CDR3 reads CASSPGQGKESYNSPLHF. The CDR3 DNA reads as TGCGCCAGCAGCCCGGGACAGGGTAAAGAGTCCTATAATTCACCCCTCCACTTT.

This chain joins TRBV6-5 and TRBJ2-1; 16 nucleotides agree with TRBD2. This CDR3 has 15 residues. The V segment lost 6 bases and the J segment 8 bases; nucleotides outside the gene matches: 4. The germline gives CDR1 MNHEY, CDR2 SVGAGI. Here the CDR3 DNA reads TGTGCCAGCAGCCAGGGGACTAGCGGGGGGGATGAGCAGTTCTTC. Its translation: CASSQGTSGGDEQFF.

CDR3 sequence reads: CASSPTERNTGELFF. The CDR3 nucleotides read TGTGCCAGCAGCCCTACGGAGAGAAACACCGGGGAGCTGTTTTTT. The V and J genes are TRBV5-5 and TRBJ2-2, with unresolved D. The CDR3 sequence is 15 residues long. The germline V and J ends were trimmed by 4 bases and 2 bases, with 12 bases remaining between them. Per germline, CDR1 SGHKS and CDR2 YYEKEE (reference sequence).

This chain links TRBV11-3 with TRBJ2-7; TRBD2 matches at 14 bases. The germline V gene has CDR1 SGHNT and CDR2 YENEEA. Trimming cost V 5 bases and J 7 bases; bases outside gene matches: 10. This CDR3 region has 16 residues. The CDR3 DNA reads TGTGCCAGCAGCACCAGACTAGCGGGGGGGCCGGGTGAGCAGTACTTC. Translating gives CASSTRLAGGPGEQYF.

The CDR3, as DNA: TGTGCCAGCAGCCGCCTTGGGGGGACCCGGGCCTCCTACGAGCAGTACTTC. Its translation: CASSRLGGTRASYEQYF. The V and J genes are TRBV11-2 and TRBJ2-7; D may be TRBD2 (6 bases). The CDR3 has 17 amino acids. V was shortened by 5 bases and J by 0 bases, with 20 bases between the two germline ends. The germline V gene encodes CDR1 SGHAT and CDR2 FQNNGV.

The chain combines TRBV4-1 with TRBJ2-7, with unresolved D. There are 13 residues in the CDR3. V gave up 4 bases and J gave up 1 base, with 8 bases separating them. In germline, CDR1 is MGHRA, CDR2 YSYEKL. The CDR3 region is CASSPSRSYEQYF. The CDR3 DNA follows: TGCGCCAGCAGCCCCTCGCGATCCTACGAGCAGTACTTC.

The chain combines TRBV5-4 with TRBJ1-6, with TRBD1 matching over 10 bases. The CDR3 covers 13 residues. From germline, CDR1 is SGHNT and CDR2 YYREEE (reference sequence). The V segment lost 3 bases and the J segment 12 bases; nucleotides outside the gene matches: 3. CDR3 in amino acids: CASSSDRGLPLHF. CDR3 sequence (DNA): TGTGCCAGCAGCTCGGACAGGGGGTTACCCCTCCACTTT.

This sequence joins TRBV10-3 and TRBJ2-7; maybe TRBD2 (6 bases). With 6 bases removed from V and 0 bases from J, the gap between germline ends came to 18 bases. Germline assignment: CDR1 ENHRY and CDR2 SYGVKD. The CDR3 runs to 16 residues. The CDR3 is CAIRPTLALSSYEQYF. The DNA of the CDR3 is TGTGCCATCAGACCGACGCTAGCGCTTAGCTCCTACGAGCAGTACTTC.